This T cell receptor beta chain was obtained from a study of T cell clonality in common variable immunodeficiency. Study conclusions and caveats: Reportedly, TCR beta sequences from common variable immunodeficiency showed fewer deletions and N-nucleotide insertions. Fewer TCRbeta clones were shared among CVID subjects than controls. Compared with healthy controls, CVID subjects showed increased TCRbeta clonality, mostly in about a third.

This clone was counted many times. Its antigen remains unidentified. Read data end 3 residues before the CDR3 end; the end is taken from the germline J gene. Germline V CDR1 and CDR2: DFQATT, SNEGSKA (reference sequence). This CDR3 has 12 residues. Control and CVID samples contributed equal amounts of genomic DNA. The method was immunoSEQ multiplex PCR; TCRdb's version includes in-frame clones alone and lacks a portion of them. The sample shows some 53,000 clones, none of them appearing just once. The gene calls are TRBV20-1 and TRBJ2-3; D is undetermined. This TCR was sampled from a person aged 18-70 years in good health. The material sequenced was peripheral blood mononuclear cells. Partial CDR3 DNA: TGCAGTGCTTTGGGCATCTCGTCTCCG. Residues: CSALGISSP. The entire CDR3 protein is CSALGISSPQYF.